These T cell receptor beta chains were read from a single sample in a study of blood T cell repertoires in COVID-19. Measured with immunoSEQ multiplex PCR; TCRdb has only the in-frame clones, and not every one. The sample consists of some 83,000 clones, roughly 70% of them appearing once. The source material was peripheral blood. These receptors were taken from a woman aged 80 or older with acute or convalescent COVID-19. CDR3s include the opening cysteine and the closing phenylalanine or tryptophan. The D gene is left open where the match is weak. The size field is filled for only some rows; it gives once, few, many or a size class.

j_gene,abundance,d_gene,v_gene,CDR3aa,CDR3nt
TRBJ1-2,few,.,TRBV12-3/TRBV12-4,CASRPGHNYGYTF,TGTGCCAGCAGACCGGGACACAACTATGGCTACACCTTC
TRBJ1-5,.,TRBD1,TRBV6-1,CASSDGTDLEEHF,TGTGCCAGCAGTGACGGGACAGATCTCGAGGAGCATTTT
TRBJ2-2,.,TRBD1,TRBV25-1,CASRREDRDTGELFF,TGTGCCAGCAGGAGGGAGGACAGGGACACCGGGGAGCTGTTTTTT
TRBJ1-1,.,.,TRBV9,CASSAAGSDREAFF,TGTGCCAGCAGCGCCGCGGGCAGTGACCGGGAAGCTTTCTTT
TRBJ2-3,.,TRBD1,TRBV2,CASSGQGLDTQYF,TGTGCCAGCAGCGGACAGGGGTTAGATACGCAGTATTTT
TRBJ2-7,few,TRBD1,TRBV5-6,CASSRPGQVAYEQYF,TGTGCCAGCAGCCGACCGGGACAGGTCGCCTACGAGCAGTACTTC
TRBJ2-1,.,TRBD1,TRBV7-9,CASSYRQGAANEQFF,TGTGCCAGCAGCTACCGACAGGGGGCTGCTAATGAGCAGTTCTTC
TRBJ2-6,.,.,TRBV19,CASSPQGSGANVLTF,TGTGCCAGTAGTCCTCAGGGCTCTGGGGCCAACGTTCTGACTTTC
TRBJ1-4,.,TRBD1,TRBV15,CATSRVVTGEYEKLFF,TGTGCCACCAGCAGAGTGGTGACAGGGGAATACGAAAAACTGTTTTTT
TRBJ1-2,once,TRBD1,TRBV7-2,CASTGRTGSDGYTF,TGTGCCAGCACTGGCCGGACAGGGAGTGATGGCTACACCTTC
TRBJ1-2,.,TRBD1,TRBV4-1,CASSHRTGQGSSYGYTF,TGCGCCAGCAGCCATAGAACCGGACAGGGATCCAGCTATGGCTACACCTTC
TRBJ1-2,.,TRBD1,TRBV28,CASRLTGQDNTLANYGYTF,TGTGCCAGCAGATTAACGGGACAGGACAATACCTTAGCTAACTATGGCTACACCTTC
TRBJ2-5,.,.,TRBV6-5,CASSPDRQETQYF,TGTGCCAGCAGCCCCGACAGACAAGAGACCCAGTACTTC
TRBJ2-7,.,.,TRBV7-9,CAGQGASEQYF,TGTGCCGGGCAAGGGGCCTCCGAGCAGTACTTC
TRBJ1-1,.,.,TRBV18,CASSQQTNTEAFF,TGTGCCAGCTCACAACAGACGAACACTGAAGCTTTCTTT
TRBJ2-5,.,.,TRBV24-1,CATSDASRGSGETQYF,TGTGCCACCAGTGACGCCTCCCGGGGTTCGGGGGAGACCCAGTACTTC
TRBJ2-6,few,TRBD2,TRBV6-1,CASSGTSGGPTSGANVLTF,TGTGCCAGCAGTGGGACTAGCGGGGGGCCGACCTCTGGGGCCAACGTCCTGACTTTC
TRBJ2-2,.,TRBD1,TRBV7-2,CASSSGQMNTGELFF,TGTGCCAGCAGCTCGGGACAGATGAACACCGGGGAGCTGTTTTTT
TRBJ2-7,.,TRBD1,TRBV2,CASGGDRDAYEQYF,TGTGCCAGCGGGGGTGACAGGGACGCCTACGAGCAGTACTTC
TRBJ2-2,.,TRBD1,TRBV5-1,CASRERTGNTGELFF,TGCGCCAGCAGGGAGCGGACAGGGAATACCGGGGAGCTGTTTTTT
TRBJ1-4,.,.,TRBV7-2,CASSLGGRRDEKLFF,TGTGCCAGCAGCTTAGGGGGCCGGAGGGATGAAAAACTGTTTTTT
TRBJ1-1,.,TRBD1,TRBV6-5,CASSYQGAGTEAFF,TGTGCCAGCAGTTATCAGGGGGCCGGCACTGAAGCTTTCTTT
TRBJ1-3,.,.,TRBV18,CASSDYSGNTIYF,TGTGCCAGCTCAGACTACTCTGGAAACACCATATATTTT
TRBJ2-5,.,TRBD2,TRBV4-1,CASSQVGGTRGETQYF,TGCGCCAGCAGCCAAGTTGGTGGGACTAGAGGGGAGACCCAGTACTTC
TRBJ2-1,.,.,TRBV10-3,CATRQLSSYNEQFF,TGTGCCACCCGACAGTTAAGCTCCTACAATGAGCAGTTCTTC
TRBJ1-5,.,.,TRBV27,CASSLSGVQPQHF,TGTGCCAGCAGTTTATCAGGGGTCCAGCCCCAGCATTTT
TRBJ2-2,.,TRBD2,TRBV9,CASSGTSAYTGELFF,TGTGCCAGCAGCGGAACTAGCGCTTACACCGGGGAGCTGTTTTTT
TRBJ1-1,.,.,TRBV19,CASTGLNTEAFF,TGTGCCAGTACAGGGTTGAACACTGAAGCTTTCTTT
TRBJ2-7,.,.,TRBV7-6,CASSLDSRQYEQYF,TGTGCCAGCAGCTTGGACAGCCGACAATACGAGCAGTACTTC